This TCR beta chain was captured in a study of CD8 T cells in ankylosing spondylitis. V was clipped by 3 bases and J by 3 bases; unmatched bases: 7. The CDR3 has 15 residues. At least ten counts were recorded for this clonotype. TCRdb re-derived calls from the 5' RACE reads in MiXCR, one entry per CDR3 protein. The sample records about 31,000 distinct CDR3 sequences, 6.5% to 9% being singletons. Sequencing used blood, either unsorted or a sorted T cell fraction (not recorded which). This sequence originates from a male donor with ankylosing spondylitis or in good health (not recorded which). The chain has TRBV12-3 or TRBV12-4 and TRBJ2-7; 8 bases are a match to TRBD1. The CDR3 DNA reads TGTGCCAGCAGTTTCAATGTCAGGGGGCTCTACGAGCAGTACTTC. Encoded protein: CASSFNVRGLYEQYF.